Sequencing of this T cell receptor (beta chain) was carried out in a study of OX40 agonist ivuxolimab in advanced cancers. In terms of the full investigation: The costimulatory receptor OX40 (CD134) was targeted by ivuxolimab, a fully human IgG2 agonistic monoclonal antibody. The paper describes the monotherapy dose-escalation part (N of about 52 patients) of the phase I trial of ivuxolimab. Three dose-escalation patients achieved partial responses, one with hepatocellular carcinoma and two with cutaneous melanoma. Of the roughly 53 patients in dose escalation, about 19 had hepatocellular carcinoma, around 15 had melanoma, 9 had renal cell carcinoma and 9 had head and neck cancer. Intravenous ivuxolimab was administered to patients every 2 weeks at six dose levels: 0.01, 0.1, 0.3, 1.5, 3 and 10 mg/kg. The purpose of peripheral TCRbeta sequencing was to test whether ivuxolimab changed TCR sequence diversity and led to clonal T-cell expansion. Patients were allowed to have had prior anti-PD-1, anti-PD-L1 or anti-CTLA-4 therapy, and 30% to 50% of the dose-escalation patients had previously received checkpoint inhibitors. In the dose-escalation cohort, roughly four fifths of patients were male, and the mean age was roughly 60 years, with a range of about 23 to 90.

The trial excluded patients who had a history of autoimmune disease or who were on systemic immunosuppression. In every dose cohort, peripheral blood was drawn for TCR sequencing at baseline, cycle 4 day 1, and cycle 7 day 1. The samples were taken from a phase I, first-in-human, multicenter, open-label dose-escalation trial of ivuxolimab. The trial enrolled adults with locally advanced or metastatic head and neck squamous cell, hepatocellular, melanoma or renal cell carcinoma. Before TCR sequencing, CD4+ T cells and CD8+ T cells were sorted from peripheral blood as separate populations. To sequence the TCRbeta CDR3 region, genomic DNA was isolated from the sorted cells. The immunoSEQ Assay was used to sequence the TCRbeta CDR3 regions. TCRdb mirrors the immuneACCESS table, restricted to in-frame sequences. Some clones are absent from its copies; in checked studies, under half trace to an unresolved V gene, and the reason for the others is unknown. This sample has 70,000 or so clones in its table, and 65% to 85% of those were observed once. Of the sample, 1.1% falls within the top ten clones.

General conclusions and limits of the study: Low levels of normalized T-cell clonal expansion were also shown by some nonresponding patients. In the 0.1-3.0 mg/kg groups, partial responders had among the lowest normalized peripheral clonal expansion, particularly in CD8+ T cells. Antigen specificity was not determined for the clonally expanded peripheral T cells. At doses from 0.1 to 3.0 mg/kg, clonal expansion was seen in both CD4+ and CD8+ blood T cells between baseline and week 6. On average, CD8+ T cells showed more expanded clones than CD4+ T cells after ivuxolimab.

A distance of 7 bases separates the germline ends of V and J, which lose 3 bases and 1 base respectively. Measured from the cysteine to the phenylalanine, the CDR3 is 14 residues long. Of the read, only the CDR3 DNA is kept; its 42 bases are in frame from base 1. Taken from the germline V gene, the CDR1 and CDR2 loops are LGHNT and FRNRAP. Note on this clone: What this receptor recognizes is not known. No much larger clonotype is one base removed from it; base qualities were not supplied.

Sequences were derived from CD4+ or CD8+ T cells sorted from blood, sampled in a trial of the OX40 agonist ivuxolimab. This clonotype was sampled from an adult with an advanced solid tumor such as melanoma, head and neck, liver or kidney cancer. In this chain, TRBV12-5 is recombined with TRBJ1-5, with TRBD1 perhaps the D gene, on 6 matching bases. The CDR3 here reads CASGLTGSNQPQHF. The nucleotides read TGTGCTAGTGGTTTAACAGGGAGCAATCAGCCCCAGCATTTT.